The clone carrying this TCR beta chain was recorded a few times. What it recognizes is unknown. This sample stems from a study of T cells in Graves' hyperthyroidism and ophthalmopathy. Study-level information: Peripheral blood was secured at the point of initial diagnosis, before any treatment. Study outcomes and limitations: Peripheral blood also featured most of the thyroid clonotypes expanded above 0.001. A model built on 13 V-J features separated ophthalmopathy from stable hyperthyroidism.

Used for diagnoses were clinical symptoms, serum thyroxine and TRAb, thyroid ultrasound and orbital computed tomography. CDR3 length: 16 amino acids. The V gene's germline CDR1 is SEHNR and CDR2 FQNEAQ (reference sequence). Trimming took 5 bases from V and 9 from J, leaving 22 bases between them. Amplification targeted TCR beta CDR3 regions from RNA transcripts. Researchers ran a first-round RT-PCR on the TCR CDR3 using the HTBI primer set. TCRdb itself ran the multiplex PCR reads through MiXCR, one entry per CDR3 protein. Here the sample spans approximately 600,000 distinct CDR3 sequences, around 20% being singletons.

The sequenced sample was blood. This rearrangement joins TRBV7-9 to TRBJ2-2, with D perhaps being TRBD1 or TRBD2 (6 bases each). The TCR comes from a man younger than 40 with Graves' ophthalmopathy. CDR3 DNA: TGTGCCAGCAGCCCTAGGGGGGACGAAGGAATGAGGGAGCTGTTTTTT. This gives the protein CASSPRGDEGMRELFF.